This T cell receptor beta chain was captured by sequencing in a study of blood T cell repertoires in COVID-19. Seattle cases were enrolled at active infection and followed longitudinally. Per the study methods: Counts of nucleated cells, estimated from reference gene primer amplification, were obtained. Here immunoSEQ multiplex PCR was the method, and the copy in TCRdb shows in-frame clones only, minus some. V and J calls plus clone size are reproduced from that table; the DNA served to infer D and trimming. The data contain 170,000 or so clones, around 86% of them singletons. The clonotype was recovered from a man aged 55-75 years with COVID-19, enrolled during active disease. Source material: peripheral blood.

CDR3 amino acids: CASSLQGGFGYTF. The DNA for the CDR3 is TGCGCCAGCAGCCTACAGGGAGGGTTTGGCTACACCTTC. This chain links TRBV4-3 with TRBJ1-2; tentatively, D is TRBD1 (6 bases). The V gene's germline CDR1 is LGHNA and CDR2 YSLEER. The CDR3 runs 13 residues. V was trimmed by 4 bases and J by 7 bases, leaving 13 bases between them.